This TCR beta chain was documented in a study of CD4 T cells in relation to SARS-CoV-2 and coronaviruses. Looking at the study overall: The negative reference was HIV-1 Nef peptide pool or peptide-free culture.

Germline lookup yields CDR1 LGHNA and CDR2 YNFKEQ. Trimming stripped 7 bases from V and 8 bases from J, with 17 bases between. This CDR3 is built from 14 residues. Before the COVID-19 pandemic, during about 2011-2019, CD4+ T cells were taken from unexposed donors. The cells were cultured for 9 to 11 days before CD4+ T cells were isolated. As cell numbers allowed, unexposed-donor CD4+ T cells faced SARS-CoV-2 S/N and four cold-coronavirus spikes. Concerning this clone itself: Its antigen is not known.

Profiled with immunoSEQ multiplex PCR; TCRdb holds only in-frame clones, not every one. The sample shows 25,000 to 35,000 clones, 72% of them seen only once. This chain links TRBV4-2 with TRBJ1-4; D is unclear. This clonotype originated in a human donor in good health. What was sequenced was CD4+ T cells from PBMCs, cultured in vitro. The CDR3 spells CASTLQGQKEKLFF. CDR3 nucleotide sequence: TGTGCCAGCACCCTGCAAGGGCAGAAAGAAAAACTGTTTTTT.